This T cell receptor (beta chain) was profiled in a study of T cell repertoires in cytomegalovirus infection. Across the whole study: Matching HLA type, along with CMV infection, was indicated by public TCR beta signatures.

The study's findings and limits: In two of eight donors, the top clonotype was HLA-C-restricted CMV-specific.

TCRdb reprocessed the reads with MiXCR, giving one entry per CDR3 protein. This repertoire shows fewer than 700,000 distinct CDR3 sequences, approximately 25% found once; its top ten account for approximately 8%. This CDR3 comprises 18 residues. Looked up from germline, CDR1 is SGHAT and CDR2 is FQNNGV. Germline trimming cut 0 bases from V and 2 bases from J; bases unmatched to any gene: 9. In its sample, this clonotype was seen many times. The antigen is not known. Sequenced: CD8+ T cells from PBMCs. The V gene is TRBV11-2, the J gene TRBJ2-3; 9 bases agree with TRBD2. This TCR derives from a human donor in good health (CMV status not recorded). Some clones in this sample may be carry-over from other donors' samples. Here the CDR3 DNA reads TGTGCCAGCAGCTTAGATCTGGCGCTAGCGGGGTTCACAGATACGCAGTATTTT. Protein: CASSLDLALAGFTDTQYF.